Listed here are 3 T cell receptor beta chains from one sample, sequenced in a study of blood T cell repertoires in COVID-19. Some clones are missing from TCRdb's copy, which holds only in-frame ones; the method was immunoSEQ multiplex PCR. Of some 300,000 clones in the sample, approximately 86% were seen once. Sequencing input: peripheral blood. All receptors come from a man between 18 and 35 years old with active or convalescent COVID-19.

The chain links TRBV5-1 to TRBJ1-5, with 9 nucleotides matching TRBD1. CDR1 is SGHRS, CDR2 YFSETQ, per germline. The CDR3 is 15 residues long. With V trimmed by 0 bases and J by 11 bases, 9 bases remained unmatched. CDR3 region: CASSLDGQGRGAQHF. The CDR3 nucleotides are TGCGCCAGCAGCTTGGATGGACAGGGGCGCGGGGCCCAGCATTTT.

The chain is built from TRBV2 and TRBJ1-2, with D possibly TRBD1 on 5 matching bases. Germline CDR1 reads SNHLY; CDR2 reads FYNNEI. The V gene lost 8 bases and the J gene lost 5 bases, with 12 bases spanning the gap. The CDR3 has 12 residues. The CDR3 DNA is TGTGCCAGCGCCGGGCAGGGATATGGCTACACCTTC. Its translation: CASAGQGYGYTF.

The CDR3 reads CASSLAPENPYEQYF. The CDR3 DNA sequence: TGTGCCAGCAGCTTGGCCCCAGAAAACCCCTACGAGCAGTACTTC. This chain uses TRBV5-8 with TRBJ2-7; D is ambiguous. This CDR3 has 15 residues. CDR1 and CDR2 from the germline V gene are SGHTS and YDEGEE. V was pared by 0 bases and J by 2 bases, with 12 bases between.